This record looks at one T cell receptor beta chain sequence and its context. Its antigen is unknown. The sample, about 9.7 milliliters of peripheral blood, was drawn from each donor. These data come from a study of blood T cells in healthy people across ages. Study-wide results and limits: PBMCs left unsorted prevented a conclusive naive versus antigen-experienced comparison. Older age coincided with a roughly linear decline in TCR beta diversity per million T cells.

Trimming removed 2 bases from V and 3 bases from J; junction bases left unmatched: 2. The germline V gene encodes CDR1 SGHTA and CDR2 FQGNSA. This CDR3 is built from 15 residues. Primers used in a second PCR of about 6 to 12 cycles were a sample-barcoded 5' primer and a J-beta primer mix. Each TCR beta cDNA got a 12-nucleotide random molecular identifier. TCRdb analysed the 5' RACE reads with MiXCR anew, one entry per CDR3 protein. The sample consists of 700,000 or so distinct CDR3 sequences, 22% of them appearing once. The receptor was derived from a man between 65 and 85 years old in good health. Sequencing was carried out using blood. The chain joins TRBV7-2 to TRBJ2-1; TRBD2 agrees at 9 bases. This CDR3 is CASSLSGRIYNEQFF. The CDR3 coding sequence is TGTGCCAGCAGCTTAAGCGGGAGGATCTACAATGAGCAGTTCTTC.